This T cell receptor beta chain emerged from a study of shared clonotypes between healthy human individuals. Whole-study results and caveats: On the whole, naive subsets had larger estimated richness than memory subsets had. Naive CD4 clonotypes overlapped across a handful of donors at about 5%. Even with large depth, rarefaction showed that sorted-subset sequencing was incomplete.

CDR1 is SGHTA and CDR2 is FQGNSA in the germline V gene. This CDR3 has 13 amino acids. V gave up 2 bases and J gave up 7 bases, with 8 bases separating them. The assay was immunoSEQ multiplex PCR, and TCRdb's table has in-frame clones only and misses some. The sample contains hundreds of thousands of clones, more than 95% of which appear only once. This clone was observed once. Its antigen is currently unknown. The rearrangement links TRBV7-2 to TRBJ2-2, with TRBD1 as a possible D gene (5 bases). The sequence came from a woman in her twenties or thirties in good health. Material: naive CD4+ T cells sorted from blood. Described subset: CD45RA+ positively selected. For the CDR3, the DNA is TGTGCCAGCAGCTTACAGGGAATCGGGGAGCTGTTTTTT. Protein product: CASSLQGIGELFF.